These T cell receptor beta chains were read from a single sample in a study of T cell responses to AZD1222 COVID-19 vaccine. Produced via immunoSEQ multiplex PCR; TCRdb's table is partial and in-frame only. The repertoire holds some 160,000 clones, with just over 90% as singletons. Sample: peripheral blood, taken 28 days after the second AZD1222 dose. The origin of the receptors is an adult who received the AZD1222 COVID-19 vaccine. Both conserved end residues are part of each CDR3. D genes are given only for firm matches. Some rows mark clone size as missing; the rest say once, few, many or name a class of expanded clone.

>TRBV10-3|TRBD1|-|TRBJ2-3|14
CAIKGAFSTDTQYF
TGTGCCATCAAGGGGGCCTTCAGCACAGATACGCAGTATTTT
>TRBV5-1|-|-|TRBJ1-3|14
CASSSGPRGNTIYF
TGCGCCAGCAGCTCGGGACCAAGGGGAAACACCATATATTTT
>TRBV9|-|-|TRBJ2-1|16
CASSVSGGVSYNEQFF
TGTGCCAGCAGCGTATCAGGGGGGGTCTCCTACAATGAGCAGTTCTTC
>TRBV11-3|TRBD2|once|TRBJ2-7|15
CASISNRGGPYEQYF
TGTGCCAGCATCAGCAACCGGGGGGGTCCCTACGAGCAGTACTTC
>TRBV28|TRBD1|-|TRBJ1-2|14
CASTSGTGGFGYTF
TGTGCCAGCACTTCCGGGACAGGGGGTTTTGGCTACACCTTC
>TRBV27|-|-|TRBJ1-3|12
CANAGPGNTIYF
TGTGCCAATGCGGGGCCTGGAAACACCATATATTTT
>TRBV7-2|-|-|TRBJ1-5|15
CASSLAQHSNQPQHF
TGTGCCAGCAGCTTAGCACAGCATAGCAATCAGCCCCAGCATTTT
>TRBV5-4|-|-|TRBJ2-5|15
CASSLSTGRDETQYF
TGTGCCAGCAGCTTGTCGACAGGGCGGGATGAGACCCAGTACTTC
>TRBV19|-|-|TRBJ1-1|12
CASSIGGSEAFF
TGTGCCAGTAGTATCGGGGGAAGTGAAGCTTTCTTT
>TRBV9|TRBD1|-|TRBJ1-2|17
CASSATGRGQGSYGYTF
TGTGCCAGCAGCGCCACCGGCAGGGGGCAGGGGTCCTATGGCTACACCTTC
>TRBV19|TRBD2|-|TRBJ2-1|17
CASSAQRGADIYNEQFF
TGTGCCAGTAGTGCCCAGCGGGGGGCCGATATTTACAATGAGCAGTTCTTC
>TRBV11-2|-|-|TRBJ2-1|12
CASSFTANEQFF
TGTGCCAGCAGCTTCACAGCGAATGAGCAGTTCTTC
>TRBV5-1|TRBD1|-|TRBJ1-1|15
CASSSTGGIGTEAFF
TGCGCCAGCAGCTCGACAGGGGGCATTGGGACTGAAGCTTTCTTT
>TRBV5-4|-|-|TRBJ2-1|15
CASSLEASSYNEQFF
TGTGCCAGCAGCTTGGAAGCGAGCTCCTACAATGAGCAGTTCTTC
>TRBV2|-|-|TRBJ1-1|14
CASIHGQPNTEAFF
TGTGCCAGCATTCATGGACAGCCGAACACTGAAGCTTTCTTT
>TRBV6-6|-|-|TRBJ2-1|16
CASREFRGQFYNEQFF
TGTGCCAGCAGAGAATTCAGAGGACAGTTCTACAATGAGCAGTTCTTC
>TRBV5-6|TRBD2|-|TRBJ2-3|14
CASSLALAGDTQYF
TGTGCCAGCAGCTTGGCTCTAGCGGGAGATACGCAGTATTTT
>TRBV7-3|-|-|TRBJ2-5|12
CASSLGEGTQYF
TGTGCCAGCAGCTTGGGGGAAGGGACCCAGTACTTC
>TRBV18|TRBD2|-|TRBJ2-3|15
CATRGLAGFVNTQYF
TGTGCCACCAGGGGCCTAGCGGGGTTTGTGAATACGCAGTATTTT
>TRBV6-5|-|-|TRBJ1-1|11
CASSQGTEAFF
TGTGCCAGCAGTCAGGGCACTGAAGCTTTCTTT
>TRBV5-4|TRBD1|-|TRBJ1-2|14
CASSLTGGPYGYTF
TGTGCCAGCAGCTTGACAGGGGGCCCCTATGGCTACACCTTC
>TRBV18|-|-|TRBJ2-7|15
CASSEAVVRGYEQYF
TGTGCCAGCTCCGAAGCAGTGGTCAGGGGCTACGAGCAGTACTTC
>TRBV7-9|-|-|TRBJ2-2|15
CASSLAKGNTGELFF
TGTGCCAGCAGCTTAGCTAAGGGTAACACCGGGGAGCTGTTTTTT
>TRBV2|-|-|TRBJ2-3|12
CASSMGTDTQYF
TGTGCCAGCAGTATGGGGACAGATACGCAGTATTTT
>TRBV7-2|-|once|TRBJ1-2|15
CASSPQARVDYGYTF
TGTGCCAGCAGCCCCCAGGCCAGGGTTGACTATGGCTACACCTTC
>TRBV5-1|TRBD1|-|TRBJ2-1|12
CASRTGGNEQFF
TGCGCCAGCAGGACAGGGGGAAATGAGCAGTTCTTC
>TRBV11-2|-|-|TRBJ2-2|18
CASSYRRTSTSNTGELFF
TGTGCCAGCAGCTACCGACGGACCTCTACTTCCAACACCGGGGAGCTGTTTTTT
>TRBV9|-|-|TRBJ1-4|17
CASSVTLTGGINEKLFF
TGTGCCAGCAGCGTGACACTGACGGGGGGAATAAATGAAAAACTGTTTTTT
>TRBV7-3|-|-|TRBJ2-1|16
CASSTEGSVSYNEQFF
TGTGCCAGCAGCACCGAGGGCTCGGTCTCCTACAATGAGCAGTTCTTC
>TRBV7-2|TRBD2|-|TRBJ2-1|13
CASSATSVGEQFF
TGTGCCAGCAGCGCCACTAGCGTCGGTGAGCAGTTCTTC
>TRBV15|-|-|TRBJ2-1|14
CATSPQGSGKEQFF
TGTGCCACCAGCCCCCAGGGGAGTGGGAAGGAGCAGTTCTTC
>TRBV6-1|-|-|TRBJ1-1|14
CASTQSGGYTEAFF
TGTGCCAGCACCCAATCGGGGGGCTACACTGAAGCTTTCTTT
>TRBV7-2|-|-|TRBJ2-3|17
CASSLTRGTPESNTQYF
TGTGCCAGCAGCTTAACCAGGGGAACCCCCGAGTCGAATACGCAGTATTTT
>TRBV9|TRBD1|-|TRBJ2-7|14
CASSVEGATYEQYF
TGTGCCAGCAGCGTTGAGGGGGCCACCTACGAGCAGTACTTC
>TRBV5-1|TRBD1|-|TRBJ1-1|14
CASSQGQGRTEAFF
TGCGCCAGCAGCCAAGGACAGGGGAGGACTGAAGCTTTCTTT
>TRBV12-3/TRBV12-4|-|-|TRBJ2-1|10
CASRSGEQFF
TGTGCCAGCCGGTCGGGGGAGCAGTTCTTC
>TRBV27|TRBD1|once|TRBJ2-7|13
CASSPLDRDEQYF
TGTGCCAGCAGTCCCCTCGACAGGGACGAGCAGTACTTC
>TRBV2|TRBD1|-|TRBJ2-2|14
CASSDRGHTGELFF
TGTGCCAGCAGCGACAGGGGGCACACCGGGGAGCTGTTTTTT
>TRBV19|TRBD1|-|TRBJ2-1|13
CAHRDRHYNEQFF
TGTGCCCACCGGGACAGGCACTACAATGAGCAGTTCTTC
>TRBV28|-|-|TRBJ1-6|15
CASRSRGSVRSPLHF
TGTGCCAGCAGATCCAGGGGTTCCGTAAGGTCACCCCTCCACTTT
>TRBV7-7|-|-|TRBJ2-1|16
CASSLVGASTDNEQFF
TGTGCTAGCAGCTTAGTAGGGGCTAGCACTGACAATGAGCAGTTCTTC
>TRBV27|-|-|TRBJ2-5|14
CASSPRGYQETQYF
TGTGCCAGCAGTCCTCGGGGATACCAAGAGACCCAGTACTTC
>TRBV2|TRBD1|-|TRBJ1-5|16
CASSLPRNRGSQPQHF
TGTGCCAGCAGTCTCCCGCGTAACAGGGGAAGTCAGCCCCAGCATTTT
>TRBV29-1|-|-|TRBJ2-5|14
CSVDIGTDQETQYF
TGCAGCGTTGATATTGGGACGGACCAAGAGACCCAGTACTTC
>TRBV15|-|-|TRBJ1-5|14
CATSRDNSNQPQHF
TGTGCCACCAGCAGAGATAACAGCAATCAGCCCCAGCATTTT
>TRBV5-5|TRBD2|-|TRBJ2-5|15
CASSRGLAGVETQYF
TGTGCCAGCAGCAGGGGACTAGCGGGAGTGGAGACCCAGTACTTC
>TRBV29-1|-|-|TRBJ2-3|15
CSVWGPGSNTDTQYF
TGCAGCGTGTGGGGTCCAGGGTCCAACACAGATACGCAGTATTTT
>TRBV6-5|-|-|TRBJ2-6|13
CATLSSGANVLTF
TGTGCGACCCTCAGCTCTGGGGCCAACGTCCTGACTTTC
>TRBV19|-|once|TRBJ2-3|14
CASSDRFSTDTQYF
TGTGCCAGTAGTGACAGGTTTAGCACAGATACGCAGTATTTT
>TRBV9|TRBD1|-|TRBJ2-5|14
CASSVDRGGETQYF
TGTGCCAGCAGCGTTGACAGGGGAGGAGAGACCCAGTACTTC
>TRBV9|-|-|TRBJ1-2|11
CASMANYGYTF
TGTGCCAGCATGGCTAACTATGGCTACACCTTC